This T cell receptor (beta chain) emerged from a study of PD-1 blockade in classical Hodgkin lymphoma. About this clone itself: Antigen specificity is unknown.

Relapse was seen in all patients after autologous stem cell transplantation, and brentuximab vedotin exposure was variable. Whole-study findings and limits: Healthy donors reportedly exceeded newly diagnosed patients in baseline TCR diversity.

Repertoires were generated with immunoSEQ multiplex PCR, while TCRdb's copy carries only in-frame clones and drops some. Altogether about 46,000 clones are present, about 78% being singletons, with the ten largest covering approximately 20%. Germline V CDR1 and CDR2: GTSNPN, SVGIG (reference sequence). The CDR3 length is 13 residues. V shed 3 bases and J 4 bases; nucleotides not matched to a gene: 3. This clonotype was obtained from a human donor with classical Hodgkin lymphoma. The chain is built from TRBV30 and TRBJ2-3; the match to TRBD2 covers 8 bases. The sample here was peripheral blood mononuclear cells (PBMCs), taken before the second cycle of nivolumab. The CDR3 spells CAWSGRAADTQYF. CDR3 coding DNA: TGTGCCTGGAGCGGGAGGGCGGCAGATACGCAGTATTTT.